These T cell receptor beta chains were read from a single sample in a study of control samples from healthy donors and cancer patients. Sequencing was performed with immunoSEQ multiplex PCR; in TCRdb, only in-frame clones are kept and a portion is missing. The sample lists roughly 170,000 clones, approximately 95% occurring once. The sequencing sample was made of blood. The receptors originated from a man aged 18 to 35 in good health. The CDR3 runs from the conserved cysteine through the conserved F or W. D genes are given only for firm matches. Clone sizes are given selectively: once, few, many, or a class where the clone is expanded.

v_gene	d_gene	abundance	j_gene	CDR3nt	CDR3aa
TRBV7-8	.	.	TRBJ1-1	TGTGCCAGCAGAACCAGCCAGAACACTGAAGCTTTCTTT	CASRTSQNTEAFF
TRBV6-6	.	.	TRBJ2-7	TGTGCCAGCAGTGGGGCAGGGGAAGAGCAGTACTTC	CASSGAGEEQYF
TRBV7-6	TRBD2	.	TRBJ2-2	TGTGCCAGCAGCTTATGGGGGGGAGGCACCGGGGAGCTGTTTTTT	CASSLWGGGTGELFF
TRBV21-1	.	.	TRBJ1-5	.	CATPFARGSNQPQHF
TRBV5-1	.	.	TRBJ1-2	TGCGCCAGCAGCAGCTCCGGGACGGAAAATTATGGCTACACCTTC	CASSSSGTENYGYTF
TRBV6-1	TRBD1	.	TRBJ1-2	TGTGCCAGCAGTGATATCAACAGGGGACTCTATGGCTACACCTTC	CASSDINRGLYGYTF
TRBV30	TRBD1	.	TRBJ1-6	TGTGCCTGGAGCGCCGGGACAGGGAGTTCACCCCTCCACTTT	CAWSAGTGSSPLHF
TRBV9	TRBD1	.	TRBJ1-2	TGTGCCAGCAGCGTGATGGACAGGGTCGATGGCTACACCTTC	CASSVMDRVDGYTF
TRBV9	.	.	TRBJ2-3	TGTGCCAGCAGCGTAACCTCGTTTAGCACAGATACGCAGTATTTT	CASSVTSFSTDTQYF
TRBV7-8	.	.	TRBJ1-3	TGTGCCAGCAGCTTATCCTCCGGAAACACCATATATTTT	CASSLSSGNTIYF
TRBV19	TRBD1	once	TRBJ1-4	TGTGCCAGTAACCGTCGAGGACAGGGACTTAATGAAAAACTGTTTTTT	CASNRRGQGLNEKLFF
TRBV3-1/TRBV3-2	.	.	TRBJ2-5	TGTGCCAGCAGCCAAGATTTGAGGCCCACCGAGACCCAGTACTTC	CASSQDLRPTETQYF
TRBV6-5	.	.	TRBJ1-1	TGTGCCAGCAGTCAGACACCGAACACTGAAGCTTTCTTT	CASSQTPNTEAFF
TRBV27	.	.	TRBJ1-6	TGTGCCAGCAGTTTATCGGGGGGCCTTAATTCACCCCTCCACTTT	CASSLSGGLNSPLHF
TRBV5-1	TRBD2	once	TRBJ2-7	TGCGCCAGCAGCTCGCTTGGGGTGCGGGGGACTTGGGAGCAGTACTTC	CASSSLGVRGTWEQYF
TRBV10-1	.	.	TRBJ2-3	TGCGCCAGCCAAGGAGGGGGCCTAGATACGCAGTATTTT	CASQGGGLDTQYF
TRBV7-2	.	.	TRBJ1-5	TGTGCCAGCAGCTTAATGGGGGCAGGCAATCAGCCCCAGCATTTT	CASSLMGAGNQPQHF
TRBV6-1	.	.	TRBJ1-1	TGTGCCAGCAGTGGCAAGGGATGGGGATTGCGCACTGAAGCTTTCTTT	CASSGKGWGLRTEAFF
TRBV10-1	.	.	TRBJ1-1	TGCGCCAGCAGTGGACAGCAGAACACTGAAGCTTTCTTT	CASSGQQNTEAFF
TRBV5-6	.	.	TRBJ1-3	TGTGCCAGCAGCCGAGGAGTCCTAGTGGACACCATATATTTT	CASSRGVLVDTIYF
TRBV19	.	.	TRBJ2-7	TGTGCCAGTAGTATAGTGGGACCGAATTCCTACGAGCAGTACTTC	CASSIVGPNSYEQYF
TRBV10-3	TRBD1	.	TRBJ1-6	TGTGCCACCCAGGACAGGGAAGATTCACCCCTCCACTTT	CATQDREDSPLHF
TRBV10-2	TRBD2	.	TRBJ2-7	TGCGCCAGCACGACTAGCGGGTTCCTCTACGGGGAGCAGTACTTC	CASTTSGFLYGEQYF
TRBV6-6	.	once	TRBJ1-1	TGTGCCAGCTCAACGGAGGTCCGGACTGAAGCTTTCTTT	CASSTEVRTEAFF
TRBV30	.	.	TRBJ1-4	TGTGCCTGGAGTGATACCGGAGACAGTAATGAAAAACTGTTTTTT	CAWSDTGDSNEKLFF
TRBV5-1	.	once	TRBJ2-7	TGCGCCAGCAGCTCGGACAGACTCTACGAGCAGTACTTC	CASSSDRLYEQYF
TRBV12-3/TRBV12-4	TRBD1	.	TRBJ1-5	TGTGCCAGCAGAGGACAGGGAGGTCAGCCCCAGCATTTT	CASRGQGGQPQHF
TRBV5-1	TRBD1	.	TRBJ2-1	TGCGCCAGCAGCTTGCGACCCAACAGGGGGAGCTCCTACAATGAGCAGTTCTTC	CASSLRPNRGSSYNEQFF
TRBV4-1	.	.	TRBJ1-5	TGCGCCAGCAGCCAAGAGATTGGTGGAAGCAATCAGCCCCAGCATTTT	CASSQEIGGSNQPQHF
TRBV6-1	TRBD1	.	TRBJ1-2	TGTGCCAGCAGTGAAGGGACAGGGACACGTCTCTATGGCTACACCTTC	CASSEGTGTRLYGYTF
TRBV6-5	.	.	TRBJ1-1	TGTGCCAGCAGGGTCGAGGTTGGTTTGAACACTGAAGCTTTCTTT	CASRVEVGLNTEAFF
TRBV28	TRBD1	once	TRBJ1-2	TGTGCCAGCAGTCACCCACAGGGTCCGACAGGGGGCGTCTATGGCTACACCTTC	CASSHPQGPTGGVYGYTF
TRBV5-5	TRBD1	.	TRBJ1-5	TGTGCCAGCAGCCCAAGACAGGGGTTGGATCAGCCCCAGCATTTT	CASSPRQGLDQPQHF
TRBV7-9	.	.	TRBJ1-3	TGTGCCAGCAGCCAAGTGGGTCAGGGCGCTCGAAACACCATATATTTT	CASSQVGQGARNTIYF
TRBV30	.	.	TRBJ1-5	TGTGCCTGGGGGCCGGGACGTAGCAATCAGCCCCAGCATTTT	CAWGPGRSNQPQHF
TRBV14	.	few	TRBJ1-3	TGTGCCAGCACCGGGGGGATGGCCGGAAACACCATATATTTT	CASTGGMAGNTIYF
TRBV5-4	TRBD2	.	TRBJ2-7	TGTGCCAGCAGTCGGACTAGCGGGGGAAGTTACGAGCAGTACTTC	CASSRTSGGSYEQYF
TRBV6-1	.	.	TRBJ1-2	TGTGCCAGCAGTGAAGTAGTCTATGGCTACACCTTC	CASSEVVYGYTF
TRBV9	TRBD2	.	TRBJ2-2	TGTGCCAGCAGCGATAGCGGGGGGTACACCGGGGAGCTGTTTTTT	CASSDSGGYTGELFF
TRBV7-6	.	.	TRBJ2-5	TGTGCCAGCAGCGCCTTCTCAGGGTACCAAGAGACCCAGTACTTC	CASSAFSGYQETQYF
TRBV19	.	.	TRBJ2-5	TGTGCCAGTAGTAACAGCCGGGGGGAGACCCAGTACTTC	CASSNSRGETQYF
TRBV2	.	.	TRBJ2-1	TGTGCCAGCAGGAAGGGGGACACCTCCTACAATGAGCAGTTCTTC	CASRKGDTSYNEQFF
TRBV18	.	.	TRBJ1-1	TGTGCCAGCTCACCAGGGGGGGTCGGGAACACTGAAGCTTTCTTT	CASSPGGVGNTEAFF
TRBV7-3	.	.	TRBJ2-3	TGTGCCAGCGCCTTCGGCTCATCGGTAGTGCAGTATTTT	CASAFGSSVVQYF
TRBV30	TRBD1	.	TRBJ1-2	TGTGCCTGGAGGGGGACAGGGGGCGGAGGCTACACCTTC	CAWRGTGGGGYTF
TRBV6-6	.	.	TRBJ2-3	TGTGCCAGCAGTTATTCCGGGGTCACAGATACGCAGTATTTT	CASSYSGVTDTQYF
TRBV28	TRBD1	.	TRBJ2-3	TGTGCCAGCAGTCTCCCTCGACAGGGGTTCACAGATACGCAGTATTTT	CASSLPRQGFTDTQYF
TRBV7-9	.	.	TRBJ1-6	TGTGCCAGCAGCTTAAGAACCGGTCCAGGGGACCTCCACTTT	CASSLRTGPGDLHF
TRBV2	TRBD1	.	TRBJ1-5	TGTGCCAGCATGTTACAGGGGAATCAGCCCCAGCATTTT	CASMLQGNQPQHF
TRBV5-5	.	.	TRBJ2-1	TGTGCCAGCAGCTTGTTAAGCAGGAGCTCCTACAATGAGCAGTTCTTC	CASSLLSRSSYNEQFF